The 9 T cell receptor beta chains in this list originate from one sample, sequenced in a study of blood T cell repertoires in COVID-19. This table comes from immunoSEQ multiplex PCR, and its TCRdb copy is limited to in-frame clones, with some not included. This table holds 90,000 or so clones, about nine tenths found once. Sequencing was performed on peripheral blood. The source of these receptors is a woman aged 70-85 years with acute or convalescent COVID-19.

The V call is TRBV7-2, the J call TRBJ1-2, with a weak D call TRBD1 (5 bases). The CDR3 covers 14 residues. Germline CDR1 is SGHTA and CDR2 is FQGNSA. The V gene lost 1 base and the J gene lost 6 bases, with 12 bases spanning the gap. This CDR3 reads CASSLETRADGYTF. CDR3 DNA: TGTGCCAGCAGCTTAGAGACCAGGGCGGATGGCTACACCTTC.

This clone came up a few times. V is TRBV2 and J is TRBJ1-1; 7 nucleotides match TRBD1. The CDR3 has 15 residues. The junction had 8 bases not matched to a gene; V was cut back by 6 bases and J by 1 base. Germline V gives CDR1 SNHLY, CDR2 FYNNEI. Written as DNA, the CDR3 is TGTGCCAGCAGAGAGAAGGACAGGACGAACACTGAAGCTTTCTTT. Its translation: CASREKDRTNTEAFF.

The V gene is TRBV28, the J gene TRBJ2-3; TRBD2 matches at 7 bases. Germline V lookup: CDR1 MDHEN, CDR2 SYDVKM. V was clipped by 6 bases and J by 2 bases; unmatched bases: 8. This CDR3 has 15 residues. The CDR3 coding sequence is TGTGCCAGCAGCCCTAGGGGAGGGGTCACAGATACGCAGTATTTT. As protein: CASSPRGGVTDTQYF.

This rearrangement joins TRBV6-5 to TRBJ1-2; 9 bases are shared with TRBD1. V lost 0 bases, J lost 5 bases, and 7 bases stayed unmatched. This CDR3 comprises 16 residues. Germline V lookup: CDR1 MNHEY, CDR2 SVGAGI. The CDR3 coding sequence is TGTGCCAGCAGTTACTCAAACCGGGACAGGGCTTATGGCTACACCTTC. This encodes CASSYSNRDRAYGYTF.

This chain uses TRBV20-1 with TRBJ1-4; D gene ambiguous. The germline V gene has CDR1 DFQATT and CDR2 SNEGSKA (reference sequence). This CDR3 region has 11 residues. V was trimmed by 6 bases and J by 6 bases, leaving 8 bases between them. CDR3 bases: TGCAGTGCCCAACGGGATGAAAAACTGTTTTTT. Translated, it gives CSAQRDEKLFF.

The CDR3 region has the DNA TGTGCCAGCAGCTGGGACTTAGCGGGAGCGAACACCGGGGAGCTGTTTTTT. This gives the protein CASSWDLAGANTGELFF. The chain links TRBV5-6 to TRBJ2-2, with 9 bases matching TRBD2. The CDR3 contains 17 residues. Germline V gene sequence: CDR1 SGHDT, CDR2 YYEEEE. Losses at the gene ends were 3 bases for V and 0 bases for J; bases not matched to a gene: 6. Full variable domain (outside the CDR3, taken from reference TRBV5-6 and TRBJ2-2): DAGVTQSPTHLIKTRGQQVTLRCSPKSGHDTVSWYQQALGQGPQFIFQYYEEEERQRGNFPDRFSGHQFPNYSSELNVNALLLGDSALYLCASSWDLAGANTGELFFGEGSRLTVL.

The chain has TRBV4-2 and TRBJ1-1, with a weak D call TRBD1 (6 bases). The CDR3 loop spans 15 amino acids. Per germline, CDR1 LGHNA and CDR2 YNFKEQ. Trimming took 1 base from V and 0 from J, leaving 9 bases between them. CDR3 nucleotide sequence: TGTGCCAGCAGCCAAGGCCAGGGGATGAACACTGAAGCTTTCTTT. This encodes CASSQGQGMNTEAFF.

This clone was seen more than once but under ten times. This chain joins TRBV28 and TRBJ1-5, with D possibly being TRBD1 (5 bases). Germline CDR1 and CDR2: MDHEN and SYDVKM. Trimming removed 3 bases at V and 5 bases at J, with 14 bases between. The CDR3 is 15 amino acids. Here the CDR3 DNA reads TGTGCCAGCAGTTTGGGGGGGGACCTCTATCAGCCCCAGCATTTT. Translated, it gives CASSLGGDLYQPQHF.

The chain carries TRBV28 and TRBJ1-1; the D is unclear. This CDR3 region has 11 residues. Germline V gene sequence: CDR1 MDHEN, CDR2 SYDVKM. Deletions cut 7 bases from V and 7 bases from J, with 10 bases between. CDR3 protein: CASTARLEAFF. CDR3 DNA: TGTGCCAGCACTGCCAGGCTTGAAGCTTTCTTT. The full variable domain, its missing parts supplied by reference TRBV28 and TRBJ1-1, is DVKVTQSSRYLVKRTGEKVFLECVQDMDHENMFWYRQDPGLGLRLIYFSYDVKMKEKGDIPEGYSVSREKKERFSLILESASTNQTSMYLCASTARLEAFFGQGTRLTVV.